One sample yielded the 25 T cell receptor beta chains listed below, sequenced in a study of blood T cell repertoires in COVID-19. Data came from immunoSEQ multiplex PCR; TCRdb stores just in-frame clones and leaves some out. The repertoire holds about 47,000 clones, with about 80% as singletons. Sequencing was performed on peripheral blood. Receptor source: a man aged 55-75 years with acute or convalescent COVID-19.

V and J are TRBV10-2 and TRBJ1-2; tentative D call: TRBD1 (6 bases). The CDR3 loop spans 14 amino acids. Looked up from germline, CDR1 is WSHSY and CDR2 is SAAADI. V dropped 4 bases and J dropped 4 bases, with 13 bases sitting between them. This chain's CDR3 is CASSGAQGPYGYTF. Here the CDR3 DNA reads TGCGCCAGCAGTGGCGCCCAGGGGCCCTATGGCTACACCTTC.

CDR3 sequence: CASSLSAVGEQYF. In DNA, the CDR3 is TGTGCCAGCAGCTTGTCAGCGGTTGGCGAGCAGTACTTC. This chain joins TRBV5-6 and TRBJ2-7; tentative D call: TRBD2 (5 bases). The CDR3 contains 13 residues. Trimming left V 1 base short and J 6 bases short, with 11 bases between. CDR1 is SGHDT, CDR2 YYEEEE, per germline.

The CDR3 sequence: CASSSPGGLETQYF. CDR3 nucleotide sequence: TGTGCCAGCAGCAGCCCGGGGGGGCTCGAGACCCAGTACTTC. The V call is TRBV5-6, the J call TRBJ2-5; 8 nucleotides line up with TRBD2. Losses at the gene ends were 4 bases for V and 5 bases for J; bases not matched to a gene: 7. CDR3 length equals 14 residues. Germline-derived CDR1 and CDR2 are SGHDT and YYEEEE.

The rearrangement links TRBV11-3 to TRBJ2-1, with 7 bases identical to TRBD1. This CDR3 has 15 residues. The germline CDR1 and CDR2 sequences are SGHNT and YENEEA. V lost 4 bases to trimming and J lost 3 bases; unmatched junction nucleotides: 6. For the CDR3, the DNA is TGTGCCAGCAGCTACGGGGACAGAGTCTACAATGAGCAGTTCTTC. It is translated as CASSYGDRVYNEQFF.

The chain combines TRBV27 with TRBJ1-2, with TRBD1 matching 7 bases. CDR3 length equals 13 residues. V was clipped by 5 bases and J by 7 bases; unmatched bases: 7. Germline CDR1 MNHEY, CDR2 SMNVEV (reference sequence). The CDR3 region has the DNA TGTGCCAGCAGTGAACAGGGGATCGGTGGCTACACCTTC. This codes for CASSEQGIGGYTF.

The V gene is TRBV6-4, the J gene TRBJ1-1; D is possibly TRBD1 (5 bases). CDR1 is MRHNA, CDR2 SNTAGT, per germline. V gave up 6 bases and J gave up 4 bases, with 15 bases separating them. CDR3 length equals 14 residues. In DNA form, the CDR3 reads TGTGCCAGCAGGCGGGACCCGGGGAGCACTGAAGCTTTCTTT. It codes for CASRRDPGSTEAFF.

DNA of the CDR3: TGTGCCAGCAGCTTCACCGGGCACCGAGGGGAAAAACTGTTTTTT. Protein product: CASSFTGHRGEKLFF. The J gene is TRBJ1-4, the V gene TRBV27, with D uncertain. Trimming stripped 6 bases from V and 8 bases from J, with 19 bases between. The CDR3 loop spans 15 amino acids. Germline-derived CDR1 and CDR2 are MNHEY and SMNVEV (reference sequence).

The rearrangement joins TRBV10-3 to TRBJ1-4, with a weak D call TRBD1 (5 bases). The CDR3 runs to 16 residues. Trimming pared 5 bases from V and 0 bases from J, leaving 13 bases between. CDR1 is ENHRY and CDR2 is SYGVKD in the germline V gene. In DNA, the CDR3 is TGTGCCATCAGTACAAACAGGTTTGCAACTAATGAAAAACTGTTTTTT. Protein: CAISTNRFATNEKLFF.

J is TRBJ1-2 and V is TRBV3-1 (or the pseudogene TRBV3-2); possible D gene TRBD1, 5 bases. This CDR3 spans 16 amino acids. Germline loops: CDR1 LGHDT, CDR2 YNNKEL (reference sequence). Trimming cost V 4 bases and J 0 bases, with 15 bases left between them. CDR3 sequence (DNA): TGTGCCAGCAGCCGTTACGGACCGACAGCTAACTATGGCTACACCTTC. This sequence encodes CASSRYGPTANYGYTF.

The chain carries TRBV23-1 and TRBJ2-1, with 9 bases that match TRBD1. TRBV23-1 is assigned to the ORF class and has an uncertain function. The CDR3 is 17 amino acids. V shed 3 bases and J 6 bases; nucleotides not matched to a gene: 12. The CDR3 coding sequence is TGCGCCAGCAGTCATTTATTTGACAGGGGGTTCGGCAATGAGCAGTTCTTC. This sequence encodes CASSHLFDRGFGNEQFF.

The rearrangement joins TRBV6-5 to TRBJ1-1, with D uncertain. Germline CDR1 and CDR2: MNHEY and SVGAGI. V lost 0 bases to trimming and J lost 11 bases, with 10 bases between them. There are 12 residues in the CDR3. This CDR3 reads CASSYSQEVAFF. As DNA, the CDR3 is TGTGCCAGCAGTTACTCTCAAGAGGTTGCTTTCTTT.

The chain couples TRBV9 to TRBJ2-1; TRBD2 matches at 8 bases. CDR3 length equals 16 residues. Looked up from germline, CDR1 is SGDLS and CDR2 is YYNGEE. The V segment lost 0 bases and the J segment 6 bases; nucleotides outside the gene matches: 8. The CDR3 loop is CASSVEGRGGLNEQFF. CDR3 sequence (DNA): TGTGCCAGCAGCGTAGAAGGACGGGGGGGCCTCAATGAGCAGTTCTTC.

V gene TRBV2 combines with J gene TRBJ1-2; tentatively, D is TRBD1 (6 bases). This CDR3 comprises 13 residues. Germline V gene sequence: CDR1 SNHLY, CDR2 FYNNEI. Trimming removed 6 bases from V and 4 bases from J, with 12 bases in between. CDR3 loop: CASRQGVTYGYTF. CDR3 nucleotide sequence: TGTGCCAGCAGACAGGGCGTGACCTATGGCTACACCTTC.

The chain uses TRBV24-1 and TRBJ2-4; tentatively, D is TRBD2 (7 bases). Germline V CDR1 and CDR2: KGHDR, SFDVKD. The ends were cut back, 4 bases at V and 8 bases at J, with 11 bases in the middle. This CDR3 spans 13 amino acids. The CDR3 here is CATSEGGRDIQYF. CDR3 DNA sequence: TGTGCCACCAGTGAGGGGGGGCGCGACATTCAGTACTTC.

The CDR3 sequence is CAISYTGTGDYGYTF. The CDR3 nucleotides are TGTGCCATCAGTTATACCGGGACAGGGGACTATGGCTACACCTTC. The J gene is TRBJ1-2, the V gene TRBV10-3; 10 bases align to TRBD1. After removal of 5 bases from V and 3 bases from J, the junction contained 6 bases not matched to a gene. The CDR3 has 15 residues. From germline, CDR1 is ENHRY and CDR2 SYGVKD.

The chain couples TRBV5-6 to TRBJ2-7; D remains ambiguous. Between the trimmed V and J ends, which lost 2 bases and 2 bases, there was a span of 5 bases. The CDR3 spans 12 residues. Per germline, CDR1 SGHDT and CDR2 YYEEEE. The CDR3 spells CASSFQTYEQYF. The CDR3 region has the DNA TGTGCCAGCAGCTTCCAGACCTACGAGCAGTACTTC.

The rearrangement joins TRBV27 to TRBJ1-6; 7 bases align to TRBD1. V was pared by 2 bases and J by 7 bases, with 2 bases of the junction left unmatched. The CDR3 consists of 14 residues. Germline V lookup: CDR1 MNHEY, CDR2 SMNVEV (reference sequence). The CDR3 reads CASSLGTENSPLHF. CDR3 in DNA: TGTGCCAGCAGTTTAGGGACAGAAAATTCACCCCTCCACTTT.

The chain has TRBV25-1 and TRBJ1-6, with 8 bases matching TRBD1. Germline V gene lookup returns CDR1 MGHDK and CDR2 SYGVNS. Trimming took 6 bases from V and 6 from J; bases not matched to a gene: 4. The CDR3 is 14 residues long. The CDR3 sequence: CASSQTGVNSPLHF. CDR3 coding DNA: TGTGCCAGCAGCCAGACAGGGGTTAATTCACCCCTCCACTTT.

The chain combines TRBV4-1 with TRBJ2-3; 13 bases match TRBD2. This CDR3 region has 18 residues. J gave up 1 base and V 3 bases, and 7 bases lay outside the gene matches. Germline loops: CDR1 MGHRA, CDR2 YSYEKL. Here the CDR3 DNA reads TGCGCCAGCAGCCACCTCGGACTAGCGGGGGAAGGCACAGATACGCAGTATTTT. This gives the protein CASSHLGLAGEGTDTQYF.

This clone occurred once. The gene calls are TRBV20-1 and TRBJ1-2, with 8 bases fitting TRBD1. Losses at the gene ends were 6 bases for V and 5 bases for J; bases not matched to a gene: 2. This CDR3 region has 11 residues. Germline lookup yields CDR1 DFQATT and CDR2 SNEGSKA (reference sequence). The CDR3 sequence is CSAWTGYGYTF. The CDR3 bases are TGCAGTGCCTGGACAGGGTATGGCTACACCTTC.

This rearrangement joins TRBV27 to TRBJ2-7; D is perhaps TRBD1 (5 bases). The germline gives CDR1 MNHEY, CDR2 SMNVEV (reference sequence). The CDR3 has 13 amino acids. Trimming pared 0 bases from V and 6 bases from J, leaving 9 bases between. In DNA form, the CDR3 reads TGTGCCAGCAGTTTATCGATAAGGGGCGAGCAGTACTTC. Protein: CASSLSIRGEQYF.

V gene TRBV30 combines with J gene TRBJ1-5; 9 bases map to TRBD1. CDR3 length: 13 amino acids. Germline V CDR1 and CDR2: GTSNPN, SVGIG (reference sequence). With 7 bases clipped from V and 4 bases from J, the junction kept 5 bases outside the gene matches. The CDR3 coding sequence is TGTGCCTTTCGACAGGGGGGGAATCAGCCCCAGCATTTT. Translating gives CAFRQGGNQPQHF.

This chain joins TRBV30 and TRBJ2-5; 10 positions agree with TRBD2. This CDR3 region has 18 residues. V dropped 2 bases and J dropped 7; count of bases not matched to a gene: 19. Germline assignment: CDR1 GTSNPN and CDR2 SVGIG (reference sequence). The DNA of the CDR3 is TGTGCCTGGAGTCGGAGAGCGGGGGGGCCGGCTCGAATTGCGACCCAGTACTTC. This translates into CAWSRRAGGPARIATQYF.

This rearrangement joins TRBV28 to TRBJ2-1; 12 nucleotides agree with TRBD1. V trimming: 5 bases; J trimming: 9 bases; junction bases outside the gene matches: 8. Germline CDR1 is MDHEN and CDR2 is SYDVKM. The CDR3 is 15 amino acids. The CDR3 nucleotides are TGTGCCAGCAGTCGGGGGGACAGGGGGCTAGGTGAGCAGTTCTTC. This sequence encodes CASSRGDRGLGEQFF.

CDR3 coding DNA: TGTGCCACCAGCAGAGTATCCAGCGATGAAGCTTTCTTT. Its translation is CATSRVSSDEAFF. This chain uses TRBV15 with TRBJ1-1; no clear D gene. Per germline, CDR1 LNHNV and CDR2 YYDKDF (reference sequence). The CDR3 loop spans 13 amino acids. Trimming removed 1 base at V and 7 bases at J, with 10 bases between.